This entry features one T cell receptor beta chain sequence. These data originate in a study of control samples from healthy donors and cancer patients. Produced via immunoSEQ multiplex PCR; TCRdb's table is partial and in-frame only. The data show 390,000 or so clones, 80% to 95% seen once. This CDR3 comprises 14 residues. V was shortened by 2 bases and J by 2 bases, with 10 bases between the two germline ends. Germline CDR1 SGHAT, CDR2 FQNNGV. Sequenced material: PBMCs. The V gene is TRBV11-2, the J gene TRBJ2-7; D gene uncertain. The origin of this receptor is a man aged 40-49 years with head and neck cancer. The CDR3 bases are TGTGCCAGCAGCTTAACCATTACCCCCTACGAGCAGTACTTC. Residues: CASSLTITPYEQYF. Drawing the rest from reference TRBV11-2 and TRBJ2-7, the complete variable domain is EAGVAQSPRYKIIEKRQSVAFWCNPISGHATLYWYQQILGQGPKLLIQFQNNGVVDDSQLPKDRFSAERLKGVDSTLKIQPAKLEDSAVYLCASSLTITPYEQYFGPGTRLTVT.